The source of this TCR beta chain is a study of cytomegalovirus exposure and HLA in healthy donors. Researchers ran the PCR with 60 Vbeta and 13 Jbeta primers. Some clones are missing from TCRdb's copy, which holds only in-frame ones; the method was immunoSEQ multiplex PCR. The table lists around 200,000 clones. This receptor was taken from a young woman in good health and CMV-seropositive. What was sequenced was PBMCs.

The CDR3 region has the DNA TGCGCCAGCAGTTTTGGACAGGGTAGATACAATGAGCAGTTCTTC. Translated, it gives CASSFGQGRYNEQFF. The rearrangement uses TRBV5-1 and TRBJ2-1; TRBD1 agrees at 8 bases. V lost 5 bases to trimming and J lost 4 bases; unmatched junction nucleotides: 8. The CDR3 loop spans 15 amino acids. Germline CDR1 reads SGHRS; CDR2 reads YFSETQ.